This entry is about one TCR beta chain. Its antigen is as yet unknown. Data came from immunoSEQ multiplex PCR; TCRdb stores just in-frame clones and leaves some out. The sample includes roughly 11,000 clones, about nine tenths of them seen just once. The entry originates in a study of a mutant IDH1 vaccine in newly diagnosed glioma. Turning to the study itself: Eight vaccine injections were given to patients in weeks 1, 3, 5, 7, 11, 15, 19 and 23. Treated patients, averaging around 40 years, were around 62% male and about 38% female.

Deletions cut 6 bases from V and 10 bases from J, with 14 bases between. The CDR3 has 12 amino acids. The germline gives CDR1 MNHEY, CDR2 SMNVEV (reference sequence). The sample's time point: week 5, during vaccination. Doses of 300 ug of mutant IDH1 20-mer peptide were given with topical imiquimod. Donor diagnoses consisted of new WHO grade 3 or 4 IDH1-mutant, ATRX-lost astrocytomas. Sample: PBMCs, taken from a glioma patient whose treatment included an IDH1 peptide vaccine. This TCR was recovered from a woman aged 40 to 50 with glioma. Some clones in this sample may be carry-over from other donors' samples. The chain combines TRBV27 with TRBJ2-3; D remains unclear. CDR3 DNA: TGTGCCAGCAGCCAACCGGGCCTCCCGCAGTATTTT. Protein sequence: CASSQPGLPQYF.